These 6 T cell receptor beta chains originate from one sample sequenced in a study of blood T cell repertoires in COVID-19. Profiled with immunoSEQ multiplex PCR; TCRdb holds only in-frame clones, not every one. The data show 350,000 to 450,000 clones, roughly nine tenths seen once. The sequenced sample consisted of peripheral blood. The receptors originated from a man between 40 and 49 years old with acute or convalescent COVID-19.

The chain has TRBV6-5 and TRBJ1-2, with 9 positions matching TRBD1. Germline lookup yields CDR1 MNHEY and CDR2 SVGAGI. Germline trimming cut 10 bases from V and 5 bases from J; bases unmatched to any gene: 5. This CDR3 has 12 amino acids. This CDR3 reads CATGQGIYGYTF. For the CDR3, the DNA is TGTGCCACCGGACAGGGGATTTATGGCTACACCTTC.

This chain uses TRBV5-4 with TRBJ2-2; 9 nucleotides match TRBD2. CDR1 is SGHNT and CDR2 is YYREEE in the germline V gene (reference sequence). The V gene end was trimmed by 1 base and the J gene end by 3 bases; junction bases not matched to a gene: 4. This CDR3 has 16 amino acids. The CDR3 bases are TGTGCCAGCAGCTTGAGGCGGGGGGGATACACCGGGGAGCTGTTTTTT. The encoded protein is CASSLRRGGYTGELFF.

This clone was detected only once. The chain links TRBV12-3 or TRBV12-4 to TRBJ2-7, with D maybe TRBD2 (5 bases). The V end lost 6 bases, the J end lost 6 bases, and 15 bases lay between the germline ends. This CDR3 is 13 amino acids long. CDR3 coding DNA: TGTGCCAGCAGCCGAGGGCCAAAAATCGAGCAGTACTTC. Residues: CASSRGPKIEQYF.

CDR3 coding DNA: TGTGCCAGCAGCGGAGACAGGGTCACTGAAGCTTTCTTT. Amino acids: CASSGDRVTEAFF. This chain joins TRBV6-2 or TRBV6-3 and TRBJ1-1, with 7 bases matching TRBD1. The CDR3 covers 13 residues. V lost 6 bases to trimming and J lost 4 bases; unmatched junction nucleotides: 5. The germline gives CDR1 MNHEY, CDR2 SVGEGT.

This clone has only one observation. CDR3 protein: CASRPGQGYEQYF. CDR3 coding DNA: TGTGCCAGCAGACCGGGACAGGGTTACGAGCAGTACTTC. The chain is built from TRBV4-2 and TRBJ2-7, with TRBD1 identical over 9 bases. This CDR3 contains 13 residues. The ends lost 6 bases at V and 4 bases at J; junction bases unmatched: 4. The germline V gene encodes CDR1 LGHNA and CDR2 YNFKEQ.

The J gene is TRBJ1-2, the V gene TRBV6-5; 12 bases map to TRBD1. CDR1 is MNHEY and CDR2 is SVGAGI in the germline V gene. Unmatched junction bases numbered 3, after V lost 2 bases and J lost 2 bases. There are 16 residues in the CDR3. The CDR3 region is CASSYPGQGANYGYTF. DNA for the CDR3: TGTGCCAGCAGTTACCCGGGACAGGGGGCGAACTATGGCTACACCTTC.